These 32 T cell receptor beta chains were sequenced from one sample in a study of cytomegalovirus exposure and HLA in healthy donors. The PCR contained 60 Vbeta and 13 Jbeta primers. The method was immunoSEQ multiplex PCR; TCRdb's version includes in-frame clones alone and lacks a portion of them. This sample yields roughly 180,000 clones, of which 75% to 90% are seen a single time; 1.2% belongs to the top ten. Sequencing was performed on PBMCs. The receptors derive from a boy aged 2 to 10 in good health and CMV-seronegative.

The chain uses TRBV7-6 and TRBJ2-1, with 14 bases that match TRBD2. The V segment lost 5 bases and the J segment 8 bases; nucleotides outside the gene matches: 8. This CDR3 region has 16 residues. Per germline, CDR1 SGHVS and CDR2 FNYEAQ. This CDR3 reads CASSPRLAGGQDEQFF. DNA for the CDR3: TGTGCCAGCAGCCCCCGACTAGCGGGGGGGCAGGATGAGCAGTTCTTC.

To note about this clone: Other nucleotide sequences in the sample specify the same CDR3. The chain joins TRBV27 to TRBJ2-7, with 8 bases matching TRBD1. The V gene end was trimmed by 6 bases and the J gene end by 0 bases; junction bases not matched to a gene: 4. Per the germline V gene, CDR1 is MNHEY and CDR2 is SMNVEV (reference sequence). This CDR3 is built from 14 residues. CDR3 sequence reads: CASRRQGSSYEQYF. In DNA form, the CDR3 reads TGTGCCAGCAGGAGACAGGGGAGCTCCTACGAGCAGTACTTC.

The rearrangement joins TRBV6-5 to TRBJ1-1; D unclear. The CDR3 has 12 amino acids. Trimming pared 8 bases from V and 2 bases from J, leaving 9 bases between. From germline, CDR1 is MNHEY and CDR2 SVGAGI. The CDR3 loop reads CASWAFNTEAFF. The DNA for the CDR3 is TGTGCCAGCTGGGCCTTCAACACTGAAGCTTTCTTT.

This clone was observed a few times. V is TRBV30 and J is TRBJ2-2; TRBD1 might be the D (5 bases). The V end lost 0 bases, the J end lost 2 bases, and 10 bases lay between the germline ends. Germline CDR1 reads GTSNPN; CDR2 reads SVGIG (reference sequence). This CDR3 contains 15 residues. This chain's CDR3 is CAWSVGQGNTGELFF. Written as DNA, the CDR3 is TGTGCCTGGAGTGTCGGGCAGGGAAACACCGGGGAGCTGTTTTTT.

The chain carries TRBV19 and TRBJ1-2, with TRBD1 matching over 8 bases. J gave up 8 bases and V 5 bases, and 4 bases lay outside the gene matches. Germline assignment: CDR1 LNHDA and CDR2 SQIVND (reference sequence). This CDR3 region has 12 residues. The chain's CDR3 is CASSDRGWGYTF. The CDR3 nucleotides read TGTGCCAGTAGTGACAGGGGATGGGGCTACACCTTC.

The chain couples TRBV18 to TRBJ2-1, with 8 bases matching TRBD2. The J segment lost 2 bases and the V segment lost 6 bases, leaving 9 bases of the junction unmatched. The germline V gene has CDR1 KGHSH and CDR2 LQKENI. The CDR3 is 16 amino acids. The CDR3 loop is CASSTTGGRAYNEQFF. The CDR3 coding sequence is TGTGCCAGCTCTACGACGGGGGGGAGGGCCTACAATGAGCAGTTCTTC.

The J gene is TRBJ2-5, the V gene TRBV7-9, with 7 nucleotides matching TRBD1. CDR1 and CDR2 from the germline V gene are SEHNR and FQNEAQ (reference sequence). Germline trimming cut 4 bases from V and 3 bases from J; bases unmatched to any gene: 2. The CDR3 has 13 residues. The CDR3 protein is CASSSGTEETQYF. The CDR3, as DNA: TGTGCCAGCAGCTCCGGGACAGAAGAGACCCAGTACTTC.

The chain is built from TRBV4-1 and TRBJ2-1; possibly TRBD2 for D (6 bases). From germline, CDR1 is MGHRA and CDR2 YSYEKL. CDR3 length: 15 amino acids. V dropped 4 bases and J dropped 10 bases, with 20 bases sitting between them. The CDR3 region is CASSPLAATMSEQFF. The CDR3 coding sequence is TGCGCCAGCAGCCCCTTAGCGGCTACAATGTCAGAGCAGTTCTTC.

This clone was picked up a small number of times. CDR3 DNA sequence: TGTGCCAGCAGCGTGGGACAGGGTGACACCGGGGAGCTGTTTTTT. Its translation: CASSVGQGDTGELFF. The rearrangement links TRBV9 to TRBJ2-2, with 9 bases fitting TRBD1. V lost 2 bases and J lost 3; bases outside the gene matches: 2. This CDR3 has 15 residues. Germline CDR1 is SGDLS and CDR2 is YYNGEE.

The chain couples TRBV4-3 to TRBJ1-1, with TRBD1 identical over 9 bases. There are 14 residues in the CDR3. Trimming removed 4 bases from V and 3 bases from J; junction bases left unmatched: 3. CDR1 and CDR2 (germline): LGHNA, YSLEER. The CDR3 spells CASSPWTGDTEAFF. The CDR3 DNA reads TGCGCCAGCAGCCCCTGGACAGGGGACACTGAAGCTTTCTTT.

The V call is TRBV5-1, the J call TRBJ2-3; tentative D call: TRBD2 (6 bases). V was trimmed by 4 bases and J by 1 base, leaving 16 bases between them. This CDR3 is 16 amino acids long. Looked up from germline, CDR1 is SGHRS and CDR2 is YFSETQ. The CDR3 protein is CASSPTPGLGTDTQYF. CDR3 sequence (DNA): TGCGCCAGCAGCCCTACCCCGGGACTTGGCACAGATACGCAGTATTTT.

The chain combines TRBV18 with TRBJ1-6; possible D gene TRBD1, 5 bases. The length of the CDR3 is 12 residues. V gave up 8 bases and J gave up 7 bases, with 9 bases separating them. Germline CDR1 KGHSH, CDR2 LQKENI. In nucleotides, the CDR3 is TGTGCCAGCCGACAGCCCAATTCACCCCTCCACTTT. Its translation is CASRQPNSPLHF. Full variable domain (missing parts from reference TRBV18 and TRBJ1-6): NAGVMQNPRHLVRRRGQEARLRCSPMKGHSHVYWYRQLPEEGLKFMVYLQKENIIDESGMPKERFSAEFPKEGPSILRIQQVVRGDSAAYFCASRQPNSPLHFGNGTRLTVT.

The chain employs TRBV29-1 and TRBJ1-2; TRBD1 aligns across 7 bases. Trimming cost V 1 base and J 6 bases; bases outside gene matches: 5. The CDR3 has 13 amino acids. From germline, CDR1 is SQVTM and CDR2 ANQGSEA. The CDR3 DNA follows: TGCAGCGTTGAAGGACAGGGTACTGATGGCTACACCTTC. This codes for CSVEGQGTDGYTF.

V is TRBV25-1 and J is TRBJ2-5, with 11 nucleotides matching TRBD2. The CDR3 has 16 residues. V dropped 3 bases and J dropped 5; count of bases not matched to a gene: 8. Germline V gives CDR1 MGHDK, CDR2 SYGVNS. The CDR3 DNA reads as TGTGCCAGCAGTGACGTGCTAGCGGGGGGATCGGAGACCCAGTACTTC. This sequence encodes CASSDVLAGGSETQYF.

The chain employs TRBV6-1 and TRBJ2-3; D perhaps matches TRBD2 (7 bases). This CDR3 has 18 amino acids. The V and J ends lost 0 bases and 2 bases respectively, with 18 bases between them. Looked up from germline, CDR1 is MNHNS and CDR2 is SASEGT. The CDR3 spells CASSEALLGRGPTDTQYF. CDR3 sequence (DNA): TGTGCCAGCAGTGAAGCGCTTCTCGGGCGGGGGCCCACAGATACGCAGTATTTT.

On this clone: At the DNA level, this CDR3 is encoded by other sequences in the same sample as well. The chain carries TRBV7-3 and TRBJ2-1, with D maybe TRBD2 (5 bases). Germline loops: CDR1 SGHTA, CDR2 FQGTGA. The CDR3 is made up of 16 amino acids. The germline V and J ends were trimmed by 3 bases and 8 bases, with 20 bases remaining between them. CDR3 sequence reads: CASSLTYQVGEYEQFF. The CDR3 nucleotides read TGTGCCAGCAGCTTGACTTACCAGGTGGGAGAGTATGAGCAGTTCTTC.

The J gene is TRBJ2-1, the V gene TRBV27, with TRBD2 matching 8 bases. V shed 3 bases and J 7 bases; nucleotides not matched to a gene: 5. Germline CDR1 MNHEY, CDR2 SMNVEV (reference sequence). The CDR3 contains 14 residues. The CDR3 region has the DNA TGTGCCAGCAGTTTGACTAGCGTGAGTAATGAGCAGTTCTTC. This gives the protein CASSLTSVSNEQFF.

V is TRBV6-1 and J is TRBJ1-4; 7 bases line up with TRBD1. CDR3 length: 13 residues. V was clipped by 6 bases and J by 8 bases; unmatched bases: 6. Germline assignment: CDR1 MNHNS and CDR2 SASEGT. The CDR3 protein is CASSDRDWEKLFF. The CDR3 DNA is TGTGCCAGCAGCGACAGGGATTGGGAAAAACTGTTTTTT.

The rearrangement links TRBV20-1 to TRBJ1-1, with D tentatively TRBD1 (5 bases). Germline values: CDR1 DFQATT, CDR2 SNEGSKA (reference sequence). The CDR3 has 11 amino acids. V lost 6 bases and J 9 bases, leaving 14 bases between the germline ends. The chain's CDR3 is CSAPLGGKAFF. CDR3 coding DNA: TGCAGTGCCCCCCTTGGGGGGAAAGCTTTCTTT.

The CDR3: CASSQSQGARGGQPQHF. CDR3 bases: TGTGCCAGCTCACAATCTCAGGGGGCGCGAGGGGGTCAGCCCCAGCATTTT. The chain combines TRBV18 with TRBJ1-5; 8 bases align to TRBD1. The CDR3 spans 17 residues. The V segment lost 4 bases and the J segment 6 bases; nucleotides outside the gene matches: 14. CDR1 and CDR2 (germline): KGHSH, LQKENI.

The chain links TRBV5-1 to TRBJ1-2; D is unresolved. Germline V gene sequence: CDR1 SGHRS, CDR2 YFSETQ. The CDR3 has 17 amino acids. Trimming cost V 4 bases and J 4 bases, with 23 bases left between them. CDR3 in amino acids: CASSIGRGGMTSYGYTF. CDR3 DNA: TGCGCCAGCAGCATTGGACGAGGAGGGATGACTAGCTATGGCTACACCTTC. Full variable domain (rest looked up from reference TRBV5-1 and TRBJ1-2): KAGVTQTPRYLIKTRGQQVTLSCSPISGHRSVSWYQQTPGQGLQFLFEYFSETQRNKGNFPGRFSGRQFSNSRSEMNVSTLELGDSALYLCASSIGRGGMTSYGYTFGSGTRLTVV.

This clone was detected only a few times. This chain links TRBV9 with TRBJ1-2, with D possibly matching TRBD1 (6 bases). This CDR3 is 11 amino acids long. In germline, CDR1 is SGDLS, CDR2 YYNGEE. The V end was cut by 5 bases, the J end by 8 bases, with 10 bases between. The CDR3 protein is CASSTGWGYTF. The CDR3 DNA is TGTGCCAGCAGTACAGGGTGGGGCTACACCTTC.

In its sample, this clone was seen once. This chain uses TRBV7-8 with TRBJ1-5; 10 positions agree with TRBD1. The CDR3 runs to 16 residues. The V gene end was trimmed by 5 bases and the J gene end by 0 bases; junction bases not matched to a gene: 4. The germline V gene has CDR1 SGHVS and CDR2 FQNEAQ. The DNA of the CDR3 is TGTGCCAGCAGCCATCGGGACAGGGGTAGCAATCAGCCCCAGCATTTT. Translated, it gives CASSHRDRGSNQPQHF.

DNA for the CDR3: TGTGCCAGCAGTGAAGGGAGACAGGTCGCGGGCTACACCTTC. Translated: CASSEGRQVAGYTF. V is TRBV6-1 and J is TRBJ1-2; D possibly corresponds to TRBD1 (6 bases). This CDR3 spans 14 amino acids. Germline CDR1 and CDR2: MNHNS and SASEGT. V dropped 1 base and J dropped 8 bases, with 14 bases sitting between them.

V usage is TRBV27 and J usage is TRBJ1-6, with TRBD1 as a possible D gene (5 bases). The V and J ends lost 3 bases and 10 bases respectively, with 13 bases between them. CDR1 is MNHEY, CDR2 SMNVEV, per germline (reference sequence). This CDR3 comprises 14 residues. CDR3 DNA sequence: TGTGCCAGCAGTTTTTCTGGGGCCCGCTCACCCCTCCACTTT. It specifies CASSFSGARSPLHF.

The V and J genes are TRBV28 and TRBJ1-1; D not resolved. The CDR3 sequence is 14 residues long. V lost 7 bases and J lost 0, with 12 bases in between. The germline CDR1 and CDR2 sequences are MDHEN and SYDVKM. The CDR3 DNA follows: TGTGCCAGCAAAATCCCTGACTTGAACACTGAAGCTTTCTTT. This translates into CASKIPDLNTEAFF.

This chain uses TRBV13 with TRBJ2-3, with D perhaps TRBD1 (6 bases). V was trimmed by 3 bases and J by 4 bases, leaving 14 bases between them. The CDR3 has 15 amino acids. Germline V gives CDR1 PRHDT, CDR2 FYEKMQ (reference sequence). The CDR3 DNA sequence: TGTGCCAGCAGCTTCGGCAGGGGTCCTTCAGATACGCAGTATTTT. It is translated as CASSFGRGPSDTQYF.

V and J are TRBV4-3 and TRBJ1-1; D perhaps matches TRBD1 (5 bases). CDR1 and CDR2 from the germline V gene are LGHNA and YSLEER. The CDR3 spans 15 residues. The V and J ends lost 0 bases and 4 bases respectively, with 12 bases between them. The CDR3, as DNA: TGCGCCAGCAGCCAAGATATCGGCAGGGCCACTGAAGCTTTCTTT. It translates to CASSQDIGRATEAFF.

The genes are TRBV9 and TRBJ2-7, with D tentatively TRBD1 (6 bases). The germline V gene has CDR1 SGDLS and CDR2 YYNGEE. V lost 2 bases, J lost 3 bases, and 15 bases lay in between. The CDR3 spans 15 residues. The CDR3 sequence: CASSVGQNPFYEQYF. CDR3 nucleotides: TGTGCCAGCAGCGTTGGACAGAACCCCTTCTACGAGCAGTACTTC.

The chain has TRBV9 and TRBJ2-3; 8 bases map to TRBD2. Per the germline V gene, CDR1 is SGDLS and CDR2 is YYNGEE. This CDR3 has 17 amino acids. With V trimmed by 0 bases and J by 1 base, 7 bases remained unmatched. The DNA of the CDR3 is TGTGCCAGCAGCGTAGAAAGCGGGGGAGACCGCACAGATACGCAGTATTTT. Protein: CASSVESGGDRTDTQYF.

The CDR3 spells CAISDGTGGSYEQYF. In DNA form, the CDR3 reads TGTGCCATCAGTGACGGGACAGGGGGCTCCTACGAGCAGTACTTC. The chain links TRBV10-3 to TRBJ2-7; 11 bases are a match to TRBD1. The CDR3 loop spans 15 amino acids. The ends lost 3 bases at V and 0 bases at J; junction bases unmatched: 1. CDR1 is ENHRY, CDR2 SYGVKD, per germline.

The chain is built from TRBV6-6 and TRBJ2-5; no definite D call. The germline V gene encodes CDR1 MNHNY and CDR2 SVGAGI (reference sequence). The CDR3 is 12 amino acids. Between the trimmed V and J ends, which lost 7 bases and 5 bases, there was a span of 11 bases. Here the CDR3 reads CASTINVETQYF. The CDR3, as DNA: TGTGCCAGCACTATAAATGTGGAGACCCAGTACTTC.